The 8 T cell receptor beta chains listed next were all sequenced from one sample in a study of ipilimumab plus nivolumab after autologous stem cell transplantation. Libraries were prepared by immunoSEQ multiplex PCR; TCRdb keeps only in-frame clonotypes and omits some of them. This sample yields over 15,000 clones, of which 81% are seen a single time; about 6.3% belongs to the top ten. The sample consisted of PBMCs, taken in a trial of ipilimumab plus nivolumab as post-transplant consolidation. Receptors were obtained from a male donor with diffuse large B-cell lymphoma.

The chain employs TRBV10-2 and TRBJ2-3; D uncertain. The CDR3 is made up of 14 amino acids. V shed 8 bases and J shed 1 base, with 13 bases lying between them. Germline CDR1 is WSHSY and CDR2 is SAAADI. The CDR3 region is CASALGSGTDTQYF. The CDR3 nucleotides are TGCGCCAGCGCGCTCGGATCGGGCACAGATACGCAGTATTTT.

With respect to this clone: The sample carries other DNA sequences with the same CDR3. The CDR3: CASSFKSRTVYEQYF. The CDR3 DNA reads as TGCGCCAGTAGCTTCAAATCCCGGACAGTCTACGAGCAGTACTTC. The chain links TRBV23-1 to TRBJ2-7; tentative D call: TRBD1 (6 bases). TRBV23-1 is an ORF for which the function is uncertain. The CDR3 totals 15 residues. Trimming pared 9 bases from V and 3 bases from J, leaving 21 bases between.

This clone was seen a handful of times. V is TRBV6-5 and J is TRBJ1-1; D may be TRBD1 (6 bases). The CDR3 has 15 residues. Germline V gives CDR1 MNHEY, CDR2 SVGAGI. V lost 7 bases and J 3 bases, leaving 18 bases between the germline ends. CDR3 DNA: TGTGCCAGCATGGGCAGGGGATTTTGGGACACTGAAGCTTTCTTT. The encoded protein is CASMGRGFWDTEAFF.

The chain joins TRBV7-2 to TRBJ1-1; D possibly corresponds to TRBD1 (5 bases). This CDR3 region has 15 residues. Germline CDR1 is SGHTA and CDR2 is FQGNSA. V lost 1 base and J lost 4, with 13 bases in between. CDR3 sequence reads: CASSLDWGLGTEAFF. The CDR3 nucleotides read TGTGCCAGCAGCTTAGATTGGGGGTTGGGCACTGAAGCTTTCTTT.

The chain has TRBV13 and TRBJ2-3; D ambiguous. Germline V CDR1 and CDR2: PRHDT, FYEKMQ (reference sequence). V was cut by 0 bases and J by 8 bases, with 15 bases left in between. The CDR3 sequence is 15 residues long. The CDR3 region has the DNA TGTGCCAGCAGCTTAGGACTTCCGACGACCTCTACGCAGTATTTT. It codes for CASSLGLPTTSTQYF.

The chain uses TRBV28 and TRBJ1-5; D gene uncertain. V lost 7 bases, J lost 7 bases, and 5 bases lay in between. The CDR3 loop spans 10 amino acids. Germline V CDR1 and CDR2: MDHEN, SYDVKM. CDR3 bases: TGTGCCAGCAATACCCAGCCCCAGCATTTT. This encodes CASNTQPQHF.

The chain joins TRBV9 to TRBJ2-7; 7 nucleotides line up with TRBD2. V was pared by 4 bases and J by 8 bases, with 15 bases of the junction left unmatched. This CDR3 has 15 residues. Per germline, CDR1 SGDLS and CDR2 YYNGEE. For the CDR3, the DNA is TGTGCCAGCAGCTCCTACGGGGGGACCGGTGAGAAGCAGTACTTC. This codes for CASSSYGGTGEKQYF.

The chain joins TRBV10-2 to TRBJ2-1, with 9 positions matching TRBD2. V lost 0 bases, J lost 0 bases, and 0 bases stayed unmatched. Germline V lookup: CDR1 WSHSY, CDR2 SAAADI. The CDR3 is made up of 16 amino acids. As DNA, the CDR3 is TGCGCCAGCAGTGAGTCTAGCGGGAGCTCCTACAATGAGCAGTTCTTC. This sequence encodes CASSESSGSSYNEQFF.